The 5 T cell receptor beta chains below come from one sample, sequenced in a study of blood T cells in healthy people across ages. A second PCR, run for roughly 7 to 12 cycles, used a sample-barcoded 5' primer plus a J-beta primer mix. TCRdb fed the 5' RACE reads into MiXCR, producing one record per CDR3 protein. This sample has about 640,000 distinct CDR3 sequences, with 58% found just once. The source material was blood. These receptor sequences come from a man aged 55 to 70 in good health.

The chain couples TRBV29-1 to TRBJ1-1, with D perhaps TRBD1 (5 bases). The CDR3 is 13 residues long. The germline gives CDR1 SQVTM, CDR2 ANQGSEA. V dropped 7 bases and J dropped 1 base, with 13 bases sitting between them. The CDR3 DNA reads TGCAGCGGATCTTCCGGGGGGAACACTGAAGCTTTCTTT. Amino acids: CSGSSGGNTEAFF.

For the CDR3, the DNA is TGTGCCAGCAGGACCGGGACAGGGGGTCAAGGCGAGCAGTACTTC. It is translated as CASRTGTGGQGEQYF. The genes are TRBV7-9 and TRBJ2-7, with 11 positions matching TRBD1. After removal of 6 bases from V and 6 bases from J, the junction contained 10 bases not matched to a gene. CDR3 length: 15 residues. Germline CDR1 is SEHNR and CDR2 is FQNEAQ (reference sequence).

This clonotype was counted a few times. V is TRBV6-6 and J is TRBJ2-1; 12 positions agree with TRBD2. The length of the CDR3 is 15 residues. Germline V gives CDR1 MNHNY, CDR2 SVGAGI (reference sequence). The J segment lost 9 bases and the V segment lost 4 bases, leaving 7 bases of the junction unmatched. The CDR3: CASSFPWTSGAEQFF. As DNA, the CDR3 is TGTGCCAGCAGTTTCCCCTGGACTAGCGGGGCTGAGCAGTTCTTC.

The chain joins TRBV5-1 to TRBJ2-7; D may be TRBD2 (5 bases). Looked up from germline, CDR1 is SGHRS and CDR2 is YFSETQ. The CDR3 runs to 15 residues. V lost 2 bases and J 7 bases, leaving 19 bases between the germline ends. The CDR3 loop reads CASSLEHRITGEQYF. CDR3 bases: TGCGCCAGCAGCTTAGAACACAGAATAACGGGGGAGCAGTACTTC. The whole variable domain, filled in from reference TRBV5-1 and TRBJ2-7, reads KAGVTQTPRYLIKTRGQQVTLSCSPISGHRSVSWYQQTPGQGLQFLFEYFSETQRNKGNFPGRFSGRQFSNSRSEMNVSTLELGDSALYLCASSLEHRITGEQYFGPGTRLTVT.

This clonotype was seen a handful of times. The rearrangement links TRBV15 to TRBJ2-7, with 7 positions matching TRBD1. Germline V gene data show CDR1 as LNHNV and CDR2 as YYDKDF (reference sequence). CDR3 length equals 15 residues. Trimming removed 0 bases from V and 8 bases from J; junction bases left unmatched: 10. Written as DNA, the CDR3 is TGTGCCACCAGCAGAGATCGGGTACAGGGGAAGAAGCAGTACTTC. It specifies CATSRDRVQGKKQYF.